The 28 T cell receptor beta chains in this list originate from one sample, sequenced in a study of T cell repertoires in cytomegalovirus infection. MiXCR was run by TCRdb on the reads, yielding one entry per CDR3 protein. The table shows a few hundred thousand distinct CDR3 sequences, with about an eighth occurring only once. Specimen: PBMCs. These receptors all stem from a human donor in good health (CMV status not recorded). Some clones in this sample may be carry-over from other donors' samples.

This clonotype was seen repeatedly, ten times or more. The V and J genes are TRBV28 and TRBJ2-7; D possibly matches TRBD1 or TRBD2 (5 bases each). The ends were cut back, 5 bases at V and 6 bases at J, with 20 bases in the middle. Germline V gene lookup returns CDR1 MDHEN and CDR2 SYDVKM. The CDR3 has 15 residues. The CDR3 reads CASSVLSGTAREQYF. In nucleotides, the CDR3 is TGTGCCAGCAGTGTATTGTCGGGGACCGCCCGCGAGCAGTACTTC.

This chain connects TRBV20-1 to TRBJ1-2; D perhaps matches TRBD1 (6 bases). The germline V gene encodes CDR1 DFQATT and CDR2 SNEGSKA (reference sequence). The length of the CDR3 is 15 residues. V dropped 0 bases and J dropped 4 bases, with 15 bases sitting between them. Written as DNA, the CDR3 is TGCAGTGCTAGAGATACAGGGACATATTTCTATGGCTACACCTTC. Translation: CSARDTGTYFYGYTF.

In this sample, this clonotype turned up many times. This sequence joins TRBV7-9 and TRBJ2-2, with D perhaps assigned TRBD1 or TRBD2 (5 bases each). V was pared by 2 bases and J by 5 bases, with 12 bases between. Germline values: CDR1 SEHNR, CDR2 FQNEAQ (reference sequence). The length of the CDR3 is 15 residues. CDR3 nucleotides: TGTGCCAGCAGCTTAATCCGGGGCCCAACCGGGGAGCTGTTTTTT. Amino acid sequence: CASSLIRGPTGELFF.

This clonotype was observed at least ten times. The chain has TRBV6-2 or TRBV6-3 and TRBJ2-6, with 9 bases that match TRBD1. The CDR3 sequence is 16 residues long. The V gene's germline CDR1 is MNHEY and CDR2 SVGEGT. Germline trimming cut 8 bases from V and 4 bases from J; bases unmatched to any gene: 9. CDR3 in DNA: TGTGCCAGCTACAGGGGGCGCGTTTCAGGGGCCAACGTCCTGACTTTC. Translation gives CASYRGRVSGANVLTF.

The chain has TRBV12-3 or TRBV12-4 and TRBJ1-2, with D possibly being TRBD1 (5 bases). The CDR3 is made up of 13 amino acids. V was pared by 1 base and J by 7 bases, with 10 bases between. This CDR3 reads CASSLGREAGYTF. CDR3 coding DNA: TGTGCCAGCAGTTTAGGCAGGGAGGCTGGCTACACCTTC.

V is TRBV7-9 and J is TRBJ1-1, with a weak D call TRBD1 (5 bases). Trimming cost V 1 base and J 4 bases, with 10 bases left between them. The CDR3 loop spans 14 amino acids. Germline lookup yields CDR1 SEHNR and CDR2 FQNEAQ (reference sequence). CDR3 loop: CASSLVGTSTEAFF. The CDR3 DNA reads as TGTGCCAGCAGCTTAGTCGGGACCTCCACTGAAGCTTTCTTT. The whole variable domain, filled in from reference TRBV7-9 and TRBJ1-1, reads DTGVSQNPRHKITKRGQNVTFRCDPISEHNRLYWYRQTLGQGPEFLTYFQNEAQLEKSRLLSDRFSAERPKGSFSTLEIQRTEQGDSAMYLCASSLVGTSTEAFFGQGTRLTVV.

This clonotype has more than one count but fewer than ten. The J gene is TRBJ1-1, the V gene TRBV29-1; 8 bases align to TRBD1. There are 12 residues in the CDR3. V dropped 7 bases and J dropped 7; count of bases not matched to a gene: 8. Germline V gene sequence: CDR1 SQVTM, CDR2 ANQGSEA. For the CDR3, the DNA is TGCAGCGGAAAAAAACAGGGGGTTGAAGCTTTCTTT. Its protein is CSGKKQGVEAFF.

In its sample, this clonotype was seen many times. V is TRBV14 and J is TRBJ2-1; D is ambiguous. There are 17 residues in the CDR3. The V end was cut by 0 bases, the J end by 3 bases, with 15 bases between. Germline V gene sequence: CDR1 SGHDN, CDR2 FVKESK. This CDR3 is CASSQDGWAGGYNEQFF. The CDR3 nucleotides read TGTGCCAGCAGCCAAGACGGTTGGGCCGGCGGCTACAATGAGCAGTTCTTC. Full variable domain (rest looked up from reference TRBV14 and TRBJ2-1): EAGVTQFPSHSVIEKGQTVTLRCDPISGHDNLYWYRRVMGKEIKFLLHFVKESKQDESGMPNNRFLAERTGGTYSTLKVQPAELEDSGVYFCASSQDGWAGGYNEQFFGPGTRLTVL.

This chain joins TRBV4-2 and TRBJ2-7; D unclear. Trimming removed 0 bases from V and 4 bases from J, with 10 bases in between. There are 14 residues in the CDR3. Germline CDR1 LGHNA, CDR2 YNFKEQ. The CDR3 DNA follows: TGTGCCAGCAGCCAAGAACACAATAGATACGAGCAGTACTTC. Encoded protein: CASSQEHNRYEQYF.

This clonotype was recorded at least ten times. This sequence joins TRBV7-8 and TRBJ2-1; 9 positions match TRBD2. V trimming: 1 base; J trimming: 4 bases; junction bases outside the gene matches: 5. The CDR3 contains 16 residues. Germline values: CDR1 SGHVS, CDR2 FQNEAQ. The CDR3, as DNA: TGTGCCAGCAGCTTAGGGAGGCGGGGGGGATACAATGAGCAGTTCTTC. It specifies CASSLGRRGGYNEQFF. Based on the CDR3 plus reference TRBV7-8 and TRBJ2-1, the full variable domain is GAGVSQSPRYKVAKRGQDVALRCDPISGHVSLFWYQQALGQGPEFLTYFQNEAQLDKSGLPSDRFFAERPEGSVSTLKIQRTQQEDSAVYLCASSLGRRGGYNEQFFGPGTRLTVL.

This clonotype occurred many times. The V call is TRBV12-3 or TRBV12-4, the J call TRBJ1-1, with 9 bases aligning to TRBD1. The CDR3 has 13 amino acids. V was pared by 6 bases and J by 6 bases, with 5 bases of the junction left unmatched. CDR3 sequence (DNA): TGTGCCAGCAGGCCCGGGACAGGGTCTGAAGCTTTCTTT. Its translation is CASRPGTGSEAFF.

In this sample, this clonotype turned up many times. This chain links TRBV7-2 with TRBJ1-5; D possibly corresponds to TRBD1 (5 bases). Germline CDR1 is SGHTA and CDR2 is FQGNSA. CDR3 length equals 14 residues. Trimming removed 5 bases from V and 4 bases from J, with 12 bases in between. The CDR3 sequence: CASSEGTVNQPQHF. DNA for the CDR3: TGTGCCAGCAGCGAAGGGACGGTGAATCAGCCCCAGCATTTT.

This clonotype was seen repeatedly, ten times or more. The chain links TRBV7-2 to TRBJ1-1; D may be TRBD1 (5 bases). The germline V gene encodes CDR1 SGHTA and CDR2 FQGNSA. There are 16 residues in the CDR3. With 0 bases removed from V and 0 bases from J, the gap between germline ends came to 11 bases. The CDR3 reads CASSLAGGLLNTEAFF. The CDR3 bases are TGTGCCAGCAGCTTAGCCGGGGGGTTGCTGAACACTGAAGCTTTCTTT.

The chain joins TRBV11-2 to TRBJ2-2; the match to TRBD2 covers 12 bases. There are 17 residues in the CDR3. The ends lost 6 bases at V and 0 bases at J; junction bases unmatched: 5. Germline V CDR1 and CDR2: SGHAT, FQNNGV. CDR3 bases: TGTGCCAGCAGGAACCTAGCGGGAGGGTCGAACACCGGGGAGCTGTTTTTT. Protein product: CASRNLAGGSNTGELFF. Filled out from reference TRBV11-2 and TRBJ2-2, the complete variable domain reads EAGVAQSPRYKIIEKRQSVAFWCNPISGHATLYWYQQILGQGPKLLIQFQNNGVVDDSQLPKDRFSAERLKGVDSTLKIQPAKLEDSAVYLCASRNLAGGSNTGELFFGEGSRLTVL.

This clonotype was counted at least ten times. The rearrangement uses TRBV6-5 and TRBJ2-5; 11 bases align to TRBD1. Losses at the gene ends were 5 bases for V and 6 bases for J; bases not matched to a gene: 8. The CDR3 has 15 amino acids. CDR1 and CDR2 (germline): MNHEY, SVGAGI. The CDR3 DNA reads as TGTGCCAGCAGTACTGGACAGGGGGCTCGAAAGACCCAGTACTTC. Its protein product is CASSTGQGARKTQYF.

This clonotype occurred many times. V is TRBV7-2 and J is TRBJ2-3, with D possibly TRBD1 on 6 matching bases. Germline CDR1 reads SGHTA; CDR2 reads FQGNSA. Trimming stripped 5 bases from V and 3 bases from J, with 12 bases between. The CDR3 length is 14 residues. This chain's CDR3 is CASSPSRGTDTQYF. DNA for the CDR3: TGTGCCAGCAGCCCAAGCAGGGGTACAGATACGCAGTATTTT.

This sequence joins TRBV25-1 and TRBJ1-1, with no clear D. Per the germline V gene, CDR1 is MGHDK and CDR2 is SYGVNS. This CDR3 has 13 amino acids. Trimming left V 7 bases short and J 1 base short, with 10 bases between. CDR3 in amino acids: CASTSDPNTEAFF. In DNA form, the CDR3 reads TGTGCCAGCACCTCGGACCCGAACACTGAAGCTTTCTTT.

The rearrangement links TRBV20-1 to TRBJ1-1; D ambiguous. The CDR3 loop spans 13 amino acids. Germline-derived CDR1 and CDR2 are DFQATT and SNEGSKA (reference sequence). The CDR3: CSALWAWKAEAFF. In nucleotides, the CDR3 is TGCAGCGCGCTCTGGGCGTGGAAGGCTGAAGCTTTCTTT.

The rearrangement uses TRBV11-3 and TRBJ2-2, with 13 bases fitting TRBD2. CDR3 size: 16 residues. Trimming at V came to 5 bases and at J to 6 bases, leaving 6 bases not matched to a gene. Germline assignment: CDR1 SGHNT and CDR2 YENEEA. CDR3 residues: CASSRTSGSGSGELFF. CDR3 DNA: TGTGCCAGCAGCCGGACTAGCGGGAGTGGGTCCGGGGAGCTGTTTTTT.

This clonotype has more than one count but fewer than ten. The CDR3 nucleotides are TGTGCCAGCAGTTTACCCATCACTAGCGGGAGATCTAGGTCCTACGAGCAGTACTTC. It is translated as CASSLPITSGRSRSYEQYF. The chain recombines TRBV28 with TRBJ2-7, with TRBD2 matching 11 bases. The CDR3 length is 19 residues. In germline, CDR1 is MDHEN, CDR2 SYDVKM. With 2 bases clipped from V and 1 base from J, the junction kept 13 bases outside the gene matches.

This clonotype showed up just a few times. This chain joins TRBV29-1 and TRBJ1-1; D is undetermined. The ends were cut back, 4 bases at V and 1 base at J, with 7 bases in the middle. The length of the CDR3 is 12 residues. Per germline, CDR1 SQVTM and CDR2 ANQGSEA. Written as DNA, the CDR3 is TGCAGCGTTGGTTCGGGGAACACTGAAGCTTTCTTT. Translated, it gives CSVGSGNTEAFF.

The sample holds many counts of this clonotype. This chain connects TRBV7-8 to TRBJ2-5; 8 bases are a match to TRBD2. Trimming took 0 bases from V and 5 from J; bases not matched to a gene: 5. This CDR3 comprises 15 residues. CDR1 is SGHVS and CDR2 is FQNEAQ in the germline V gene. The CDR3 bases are TGTGCCAGCAGCTTAGCGGCCGGGGGGGCGGAGACCCAGTACTTC. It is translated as CASSLAAGGAETQYF.

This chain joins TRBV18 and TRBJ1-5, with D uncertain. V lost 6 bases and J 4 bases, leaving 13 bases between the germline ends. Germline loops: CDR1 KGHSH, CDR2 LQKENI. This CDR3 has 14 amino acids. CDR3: CASSLNPKNQPQHF. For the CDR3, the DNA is TGTGCCAGCTCCCTAAATCCGAAGAATCAGCCCCAGCATTTT.

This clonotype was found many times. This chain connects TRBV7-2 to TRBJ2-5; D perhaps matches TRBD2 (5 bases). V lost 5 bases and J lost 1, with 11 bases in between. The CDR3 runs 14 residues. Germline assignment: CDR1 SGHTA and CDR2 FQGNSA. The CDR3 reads CASSKSGFQETQYF. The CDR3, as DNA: TGTGCCAGCAGCAAGAGCGGTTTCCAAGAGACCCAGTACTTC.

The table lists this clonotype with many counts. Here the CDR3 reads CASSLQTSYGYTF. CDR3 sequence (DNA): TGTGCCAGCAGCCTCCAGACCAGCTATGGCTACACCTTC. The rearrangement uses TRBV11-1 and TRBJ1-2; D is uncertain. V shed 5 bases and J shed 4 bases, with 11 bases lying between them. The CDR3 has 13 residues. Germline V CDR1 and CDR2: SGHAT, FQDESV (reference sequence).

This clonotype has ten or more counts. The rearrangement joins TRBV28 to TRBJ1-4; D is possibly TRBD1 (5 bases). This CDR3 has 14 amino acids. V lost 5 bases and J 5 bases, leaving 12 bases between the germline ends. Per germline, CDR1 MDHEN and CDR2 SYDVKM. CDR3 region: CASSPGTRNEKLFF. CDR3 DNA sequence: TGTGCCAGCAGTCCAGGGACGAGGAATGAAAAACTGTTTTTT.

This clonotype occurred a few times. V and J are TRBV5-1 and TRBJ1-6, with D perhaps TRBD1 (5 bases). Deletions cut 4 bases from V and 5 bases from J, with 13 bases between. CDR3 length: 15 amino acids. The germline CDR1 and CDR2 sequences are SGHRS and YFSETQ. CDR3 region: CASSPGDGDNSPLHF. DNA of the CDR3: TGCGCCAGCAGCCCCGGGGACGGTGATAATTCACCCCTCCACTTT.

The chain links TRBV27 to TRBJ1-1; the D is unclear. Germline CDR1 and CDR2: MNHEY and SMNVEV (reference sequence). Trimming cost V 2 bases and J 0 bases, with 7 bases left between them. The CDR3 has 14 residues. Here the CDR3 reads CASSLQALNTEAFF. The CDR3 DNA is TGTGCCAGCAGTTTACAGGCCCTGAACACTGAAGCTTTCTTT.